Each of the 12 T cell receptor beta chains below was sequenced from the same sample in a study of cytomegalovirus exposure and HLA in healthy donors. With 60 Vbeta and 13 Jbeta primers, the PCR was carried out. Produced via immunoSEQ multiplex PCR; TCRdb's table is partial and in-frame only. Of approximately 150,000 clones detected, 70% to 80% appear once; the ten largest clones hold about 2.5%. Source material: PBMCs. These receptors all stem from a woman between 18 and 30 years old in good health and CMV-seropositive.

The rearrangement uses TRBV27 and TRBJ1-5; tentative D call: TRBD1 (5 bases). V lost 0 bases, J lost 5 bases, and 17 bases lay in between. Germline values: CDR1 MNHEY, CDR2 SMNVEV (reference sequence). This CDR3 has 17 amino acids. The CDR3 here is CASSLSWDGRNDQPQHF. The CDR3 nucleotides are TGTGCCAGCAGTTTATCGTGGGACGGGAGGAATGATCAGCCCCAGCATTTT.

In this sample, this clone turned up a few times. The chain couples TRBV5-4 to TRBJ2-1; 14 positions agree with TRBD2. The CDR3 spans 17 residues. Germline trimming cut 5 bases from V and 1 base from J; bases unmatched to any gene: 5. Germline-derived CDR1 and CDR2 are SGHNT and YYREEE (reference sequence). The CDR3 sequence is CASRPGTSGGSYNEQFF. The CDR3 nucleotides read TGTGCCAGCAGACCCGGGACTAGCGGGGGTTCCTACAATGAGCAGTTCTTC.

This clone was counted a few times. This chain links TRBV30 with TRBJ1-6; 7 bases map to TRBD1. V shed 1 base, J shed 4 bases, and the junction held 4 bases outside the gene matches. This CDR3 has 15 amino acids. CDR1 is GTSNPN and CDR2 is SVGIG in the germline V gene (reference sequence). The DNA for the CDR3 is TGTGCCTGGAGTGACCAGGGGGTATATAATTCACCCCTCCACTTT. This encodes CAWSDQGVYNSPLHF. Full variable domain (rest looked up from reference TRBV30 and TRBJ1-6): SQTIHQWPATLVQPVGSPLSLECTVEGTSNPNLYWYRQAAGRGLQLLFYSVGIGQISSEVPQNLSASRPQDRQFILSSKKLLLSDSGFYLCAWSDQGVYNSPLHFGNGTRLTVT.

The CDR3: CASSPSTGGVGTEAFF. CDR3 DNA: TGTGCCAGCAGCCCTAGTACAGGGGGCGTTGGGACTGAAGCTTTCTTT. This chain joins TRBV5-4 and TRBJ1-1, with 9 bases fitting TRBD1. Trimming removed 4 bases from V and 5 bases from J; junction bases left unmatched: 12. This CDR3 is 16 amino acids long. Germline CDR1 reads SGHNT; CDR2 reads YYREEE (reference sequence).

This chain joins TRBV5-4 and TRBJ2-5; unclear D gene. The V end was cut by 1 base, the J end by 2 bases, with 6 bases between. This CDR3 has 13 amino acids. Looked up from germline, CDR1 is SGHNT and CDR2 is YYREEE (reference sequence). CDR3 sequence reads: CASSLNSQETQYF. DNA of the CDR3: TGTGCCAGCAGCTTGAATTCTCAAGAGACCCAGTACTTC.

The V gene is TRBV5-6, the J gene TRBJ2-1, with 7 nucleotides matching TRBD2. V lost 3 bases and J lost 12; bases outside the gene matches: 15. CDR3 length equals 15 residues. Germline CDR1 is SGHDT and CDR2 is YYEEEE. This CDR3 is CASSWGPGEGPGQFF. Here the CDR3 DNA reads TGTGCCAGCAGCTGGGGTCCGGGGGAGGGACCGGGGCAGTTCTTC.

V and J are TRBV5-1 and TRBJ2-5; weak D call: TRBD2 (6 bases). The J call may be faulty, since TRBJ2-7 better matches the DNA end. Germline lookup yields CDR1 SGHRS and CDR2 YFSETQ. CDR3 size: 13 residues. The CDR3 coding sequence is TGCGCCAGCGGGGACGGGAGCTCCTACGAGCAGTACTTC. Its translation: CASGDGSSYEQYF.

This chain uses TRBV29-1 with TRBJ2-5; tentatively, D is TRBD1 (5 bases). The CDR3 loop spans 15 amino acids. V lost 4 bases and J 1 base, leaving 16 bases between the germline ends. Germline V gives CDR1 SQVTM, CDR2 ANQGSEA. The CDR3 here is CSVVGDWGGQETQYF. The CDR3 DNA sequence: TGCAGCGTTGTAGGGGATTGGGGTGGCCAAGAGACCCAGTACTTC.

The chain joins TRBV5-4 to TRBJ1-1, with a possible D match to TRBD1 (6 bases). Germline assignment: CDR1 SGHNT and CDR2 YYREEE (reference sequence). The CDR3 sequence is 16 residues long. Trimming stripped 3 bases from V and 6 bases from J, with 21 bases between. The CDR3 sequence is CASSSAGQRVLPEAFF. CDR3 nucleotides: TGTGCCAGCAGCTCAGCCGGACAGAGGGTTCTCCCTGAAGCTTTCTTT.

On this clone itself: One junction end disagrees with the germline gene, perhaps due to a read error. The V call is TRBV7-9, the J call TRBJ2-1; D is possibly TRBD1 (5 bases). CDR1 and CDR2 (germline): SEHNR, FQNEAQ (reference sequence). This CDR3 spans 13 amino acids. The CDR3 sequence: CSSSLVPGNEQFF. The DNA for the CDR3 is TGTTCCAGCAGCTTAGTCCCAGGGAATGAGCAGTTCTTC.

This clone was recorded only once. The chain uses TRBV5-1 and TRBJ1-2; D not resolved. The length of the CDR3 is 15 residues. Deletions cut 0 bases from V and 0 bases from J, with 9 bases between. CDR1 SGHRS and CDR2 YFSETQ come from the germline V gene. CDR3 bases: TGCGCCAGCAGCTTGGTGCCTCAGACTAACTATGGCTACACCTTC. This encodes CASSLVPQTNYGYTF. Complete variable domain (other parts from reference TRBV5-1 and TRBJ1-2): KAGVTQTPRYLIKTRGQQVTLSCSPISGHRSVSWYQQTPGQGLQFLFEYFSETQRNKGNFPGRFSGRQFSNSRSEMNVSTLELGDSALYLCASSLVPQTNYGYTFGSGTRLTVV.

The J gene is TRBJ2-1, the V gene TRBV4-3, with 7 bases aligning to TRBD1. This CDR3 is 15 amino acids long. J lost 0 bases, V lost 3 bases, and 2 bases had no gene match. Germline CDR1 reads LGHNA; CDR2 reads YSLEER. CDR3 bases: TGCGCCAGCAGCCACCGGGACAGCTCCTACAATGAGCAGTTCTTC. Translating gives CASSHRDSSYNEQFF.